Shown below are 4 T cell receptor beta chains from a single sample sequenced in a study of T cell repertoires in cytomegalovirus infection. TCRdb re-called the reads through MiXCR, storing one row per CDR3 protein. The data hold 490,000 or so distinct CDR3 sequences, with approximately 10% observed a single time. Sequencing input: PBMCs. The receptors derive from a human donor in good health (CMV status not recorded). Some clones in this sample may be carry-over from other donors' samples.

This chain links TRBV7-9 with TRBJ1-4; D is perhaps TRBD1 (5 bases). CDR3 size: 14 residues. V was clipped by 2 bases and J by 7 bases, with 11 bases between them. CDR1 and CDR2 from the germline V gene are SEHNR and FQNEAQ (reference sequence). In nucleotides, the CDR3 is TGTGCCAGCAGCTTATCGACAGTCTTTGAAAAACTGTTTTTT. Translation: CASSLSTVFEKLFF.

The V call is TRBV12-3 or TRBV12-4, the J call TRBJ2-1, with 11 nucleotides matching TRBD2. With V trimmed by 5 bases and J by 7 bases, 4 bases remained unmatched. This CDR3 has 14 amino acids. CDR3 sequence: CASSPSGRNNEQFF. Here the CDR3 DNA reads TGTGCCAGCAGTCCTAGCGGGAGGAATAATGAGCAGTTCTTC.

The sample holds many counts of this clonotype. The chain employs TRBV6-6 and TRBJ1-5; 10 bases agree with TRBD1. V lost 6 bases and J lost 6; bases outside the gene matches: 8. Germline assignment: CDR1 MNHNY and CDR2 SVGAGI (reference sequence). This CDR3 has 15 amino acids. CDR3 residues: CASRRGTGASQPQHF. CDR3 nucleotides: TGTGCCAGCAGACGCGGGACAGGGGCTAGTCAGCCCCAGCATTTT.

Ten or more counts support this clonotype. The junction departs from the called germline gene at one end, perhaps through a read error. This sequence joins TRBV11-2 and TRBJ2-2, with TRBD2 matching over 8 bases. CDR3 size: 14 residues. From germline, CDR1 is SGHAT and CDR2 FQNNGV. For the CDR3, the DNA is TGTGCCAGCAGTTTAGAAGCGGGAGCCGGGGAGCTGTTTTTT. Protein sequence: CASSLEAGAGELFF.